A selection of T cell receptor beta chains follows, all from one sample in a study of regulatory T cells in long-lasting Graves disease. A single record per CDR3 protein comes from TCRdb applying MiXCR to the multiplex PCR reads. The table includes 600,000 to 650,000 distinct CDR3 sequences, 16% detected once. These records were also assigned to another study, of T cells in Graves' hyperthyroidism and ophthalmopathy.

The source material was peripheral blood mononuclear cells (PBMCs), sampled at new diagnosis, from a patient treated with antithyroid drugs. The receptors come from a woman aged 25 to 39 with Graves disease. Both conserved end residues are part of each CDR3. The D gene is left open where the match is weak. Where a row states a size, it is once, few, many or the class of an expanded clone; other rows omit it.

j_gene,abundance,d_gene,v_gene,CDR3aa,CDR3nt
TRBJ2-7,many,TRBD2,TRBV2,CASSDASWTSEPYEQYF,TGTGCCAGCAGTGACGCCTCTTGGACTAGCGAACCCTACGAGCAGTACTTC
TRBJ2-3,many,-,TRBV11-2,CASSLVGGEADTQYF,TGTGCCAGCAGCTTAGTCGGGGGAGAGGCAGATACGCAGTATTTT
TRBJ2-5,many,-,TRBV7-2,CASSLDRGLVETQYF,TGTGCCAGCAGCTTAGACCGGGGGCTCGTAGAGACCCAGTACTTC
TRBJ1-5,few,-,TRBV30,CAWSVRGQPQHF,TGTGCCTGGAGTGTACGAGGACAGCCCCAGCATTTT
TRBJ2-5,-,TRBD2,TRBV9,CASSSTRTSGRAETQYF,TGTGCCAGCAGCTCAACAAGGACTAGCGGGAGAGCAGAGACCCAGTACTTC
TRBJ1-2,few,-,TRBV30,CAWRAFQFSGYTF,TGTGCCTGGAGAGCTTTCCAGTTCTCTGGCTACACCTTC
TRBJ2-2,few,-,TRBV30,CAWSPVSGPLFF,TGTGCCTGGAGTCCCGTGAGCGGGCCGCTGTTTTTT
TRBJ2-5,few,-,TRBV5-1,CASSFYQGRETQYF,TGCGCCAGCAGCTTCTATCAGGGGCGAGAGACCCAGTACTTC
TRBJ1-2,many,TRBD1,TRBV7-2,CASSQGAGGYTF,TGTGCCAGCAGCCAGGGGGCGGGTGGCTACACCTTC
TRBJ1-1,few,-,TRBV4-2,CASSPQDTYLSAFF,TGTGCCAGCAGCCCACAGGACACCTACCTTTCTGCTTTCTTT
TRBJ2-7,-,-,TRBV20-1,CSAGETSSSYEQYF,TGCAGTGCTGGCGAGACTTCGAGCTCCTACGAGCAGTACTTC
TRBJ1-4,many,-,TRBV12-3/TRBV12-4,CASSSRTAKGEKLFF,TGTGCCAGCAGTTCACGGACCGCAAAGGGTGAAAAACTGTTTTTT
TRBJ1-2,-,TRBD1,TRBV19,CANRRTGSNYGYTF,TGTGCCAATAGACGGACAGGGTCTAACTATGGCTACACCTTC
TRBJ1-4,-,-,TRBV3-1,CASSQEGNEKLFF,TGTGCCAGCAGCCAAGAGGGGAATGAAAAACTGTTTTTT
TRBJ1-5,many,-,TRBV28,CASSPVPVNQPQHF,TGTGCCAGCAGTCCCGTCCCGGTCAATCAGCCCCAGCATTTT
TRBJ2-5,-,-,TRBV19,CASRHGGTQYF,TGTGCCAGTCGCCATGGGGGGACCCAGTACTTC
TRBJ1-5,many,-,TRBV28,CASSHRRADQPQHF,TGTGCCAGCAGTCATCGAAGGGCGGATCAGCCCCAGCATTTT
TRBJ2-5,-,TRBD2,TRBV10-3,CAISESNPLAGVETQYF,TGTGCCATCAGTGAGTCGAATCCTCTAGCGGGAGTAGAGACCCAGTACTTC
TRBJ2-2,many,-,TRBV12-3/TRBV12-4,CASRRANTGELFF,TGTGCCAGCAGGCGTGCGAACACCGGGGAGCTGTTTTTT
TRBJ2-1,-,-,TRBV2,CAGGKYNEQFF,TGTGCCGGCGGCAAATACAATGAGCAGTTCTTC
TRBJ2-1,many,TRBD1,TRBV18,CASALDRARRNEQFF,TGTGCCAGCGCCCTCGACAGGGCTCGAAGGAATGAGCAGTTCTTC
TRBJ2-7,many,-,TRBV12-3/TRBV12-4,CASSPSGKPIEQYF,TGTGCCAGCAGTCCGTCGGGGAAGCCGATAGAGCAGTACTTC
TRBJ1-5,few,-,TRBV19,CASSPIDKRGSQPQHF,TGTGCCAGTAGTCCCATCGACAAGAGGGGAAGTCAGCCCCAGCATTTT
TRBJ1-2,few,-,TRBV4-1,CASSQEPTGGGYTF,TGCGCCAGCAGCCAGGAACCGACAGGAGGCGGCTACACCTTC
TRBJ2-5,many,TRBD2,TRBV20-1,CSAAGTSGNQETQYF,TGCAGTGCCGCCGGGACTAGCGGAAACCAAGAGACCCAGTACTTC
TRBJ1-2,-,TRBD1,TRBV28,CASSIGTGVGMSRGYTF,TGTGCCAGCAGTATAGGGACAGGGGTTGGGATGAGCCGTGGCTACACCTTC
TRBJ2-1,-,-,TRBV10-1,CASSEGAGSLYNEQFF,TGCGCCAGCAGTGAGGGGGCGGGGAGCCTCTACAATGAGCAGTTCTTC
TRBJ2-2,few,-,TRBV7-6,CASSLAAFGSGELFF,TGTGCCAGCAGCTTAGCCGCCTTTGGGTCGGGGGAGCTGTTTTTT
TRBJ1-4,few,-,TRBV27,CASSLSGGLGEKLFF,TGTGCCAGCAGTTTATCGGGGGGGTTGGGGGAAAAACTGTTTTTT
TRBJ2-1,-,-,TRBV18,CASSPQTGLGNEQFF,TGTGCCAGCTCACCACAAACGGGTCTCGGTAATGAGCAGTTCTTC
TRBJ2-5,many,TRBD2,TRBV28,CASQHGTSGREQETQYF,TGTGCCAGCCAACACGGGACTAGCGGGAGGGAACAAGAGACCCAGTACTTC
TRBJ1-1,few,-,TRBV9,CASSVGANWNTEAFF,TGTGCCAGCAGCGTAGGGGCGAATTGGAACACTGAAGCTTTCTTT
TRBJ2-3,few,TRBD2,TRBV18,CASSPGLAGGRTDTQYF,TGTGCCAGCTCTCCGGGACTAGCGGGAGGTCGGACAGATACGCAGTATTTT
TRBJ1-4,few,TRBD1,TRBV5-1,CASSSDRGMEKLFF,TGCGCCAGCAGCTCAGACAGGGGTATGGAAAAACTGTTTTTT
TRBJ2-5,many,-,TRBV10-3,CATHRDLQETQYF,TGTGCCACACACCGGGACCTCCAAGAGACCCAGTACTTC
TRBJ2-1,-,TRBD2,TRBV6-1,CASRRGLAGGLYNEQFF,TGTGCCAGCAGGAGGGGACTAGCGGGAGGGCTATACAATGAGCAGTTCTTC
TRBJ1-1,-,TRBD1,TRBV6-4,CASRRDRALNTEAFF,TGTGCCAGCAGGAGAGACAGGGCGCTGAACACTGAAGCTTTCTTT
TRBJ2-5,many,-,TRBV5-6,CASSLKFPETQYF,TGTGCCAGCAGCTTGAAATTCCCGGAGACCCAGTACTTC
TRBJ2-7,-,-,TRBV6-1,CASRTTVTTYEQYF,TGTGCCAGCAGGACGACTGTGACGACCTACGAGCAGTACTTC
TRBJ1-1,many,TRBD1,TRBV27,CASRLDRGRTEAFF,TGTGCCAGCAGGTTAGACAGGGGGCGAACTGAAGCTTTCTTT
TRBJ2-7,-,-,TRBV27,CASSGRPPYEQYF,TGTGCCAGCAGCGGCAGGCCACCCTACGAGCAGTACTTC
TRBJ2-3,many,-,TRBV20-1,CSAGRGSDTQYF,TGCAGTGCTGGCCGGGGATCAGATACGCAGTATTTT
TRBJ1-1,-,-,TRBV5-5,CASSPPLGSTEAFF,TGTGCCAGCAGCCCCCCTCTGGGTAGCACTGAAGCTTTCTTT
TRBJ2-1,many,TRBD2,TRBV30,CAWTSGSSYNEQFF,TGTGCCTGGACTAGCGGGAGCTCCTACAATGAGCAGTTCTTC
TRBJ2-3,many,TRBD2,TRBV28,CASTSGGADVIYTDTQYF,TGTGCCAGCACCTCCGGGGGGGCCGACGTGATATACACAGATACGCAGTATTTT
TRBJ2-2,many,-,TRBV7-9,CASSLGQPNTGELFF,TGTGCCAGCAGCCTAGGACAGCCGAACACCGGGGAGCTGTTTTTT
TRBJ1-4,-,-,TRBV5-1,CASSRKQALAEKLFF,TGCGCCAGCAGCCGAAAACAGGCCCTCGCTGAAAAACTGTTTTTT
TRBJ2-3,few,-,TRBV7-2,CASSLLGVGSTDTQYF,TGTGCCAGCAGCTTACTCGGGGTTGGGTCCACAGATACGCAGTATTTT
TRBJ2-1,many,TRBD1,TRBV5-1,CASSWDRGINEQFF,TGCGCCAGCAGCTGGGACAGGGGGATCAATGAGCAGTTCTTC
TRBJ2-7,-,-,TRBV10-3,CAISESATPAYEQYF,TGTGCCATCAGTGAGTCGGCGACACCAGCCTACGAGCAGTACTTC
TRBJ2-7,many,-,TRBV28,CASSGGGVGYEQYF,TGTGCCAGCAGTGGAGGGGGGGTAGGCTACGAGCAGTACTTC
TRBJ2-5,many,-,TRBV7-2,CASSPAPETQYF,TGTGCCAGCAGCCCGGCCCCAGAGACCCAGTACTTC